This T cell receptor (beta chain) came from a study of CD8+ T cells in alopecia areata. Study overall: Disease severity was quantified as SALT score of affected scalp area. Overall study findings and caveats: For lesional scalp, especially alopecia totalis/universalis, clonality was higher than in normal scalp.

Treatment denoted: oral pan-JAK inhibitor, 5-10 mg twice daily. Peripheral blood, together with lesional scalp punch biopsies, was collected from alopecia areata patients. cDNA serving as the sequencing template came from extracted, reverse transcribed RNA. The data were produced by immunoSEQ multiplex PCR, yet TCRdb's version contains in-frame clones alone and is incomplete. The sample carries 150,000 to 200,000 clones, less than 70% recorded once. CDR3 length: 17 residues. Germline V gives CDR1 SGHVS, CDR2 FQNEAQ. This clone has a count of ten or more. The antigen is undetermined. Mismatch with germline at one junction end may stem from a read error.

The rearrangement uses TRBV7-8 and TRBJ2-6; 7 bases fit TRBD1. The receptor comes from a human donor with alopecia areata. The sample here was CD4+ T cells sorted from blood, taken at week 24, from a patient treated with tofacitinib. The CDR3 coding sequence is TGTGCCAGCAGCTTAGGCCTGACAGGGTCTGAGGCCAACGTCCTGACTTTC. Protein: CASSLGLTGSEANVLTF. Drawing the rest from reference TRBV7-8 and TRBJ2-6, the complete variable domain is GAGVSQSPRYKVAKRGQDVALRCDPISGHVSLFWYQQALGQGPEFLTYFQNEAQLDKSGLPSDRFFAERPEGSVSTLKIQRTQQEDSAVYLCASSLGLTGSEANVLTFGAGSRLTVL.